This T cell receptor (beta chain) was obtained from a study of T cell repertoires in cytomegalovirus infection (dated by TCRdb to the late 2010s). Context from the whole study: Because public TCR beta signatures pointed to carriage of CMV infection together with the matching HLA type, the HLA type of each donor mattered for the analysis. General study outcomes and caveats: In both this cohort and an independent roughly 400-donor cohort, the cumulative frequency of public TCR beta family members distinguished carriers of CMV infection plus the relevant HLA type. In the ex vivo response, HLA-C-restricted CMV-specific TCR beta clonotypes were dominant, and in two of eight donors the single most frequent clonotype came from this HLA-C-restricted group.

Sequencing used an Illumina HiSeq 1500. TCRdb passed the public sequencing reads through fastp at Q25 and MiXCR, retaining productive beta sequences. Rows matching on CDR3 protein sequence are summarized as one entry with the most common DNA and genes. The sample records about 360,000 distinct CDR3 sequences, less than 20% of which are singletons. Around 10% of the sample is taken by the ten largest. Spanning cysteine to phenylalanine, the CDR3 consists of 15 amino acids. Only the CDR3 region is kept as DNA, spanning 45 bases read in frame from base 1. V is cut back by 5 bases and J by 4 bases, with 10 bases in the junction unmatched. Looking up the germline V gene (reference sequence) yields CDR1 SEHNR and CDR2 FQNEAQ. This clonotype was observed many times. The antigen this receptor binds is unknown. Per-nucleotide qualities are absent, and no much larger clonotype sits a single base away.

This sequence was found in a human donor in good health (CMV status not recorded). Some clones in this sample may be carry-over from other donors' samples. Material: PBMCs. The V and J segments used are TRBV7-9 and TRBJ2-5, with 7 central nucleotides matching TRBD2. The encoded CDR3 is CASSTGLVGRETQYF. The nucleotide sequence is TGTGCCAGCAGCACTGGACTAGTGGGGAGAGAGACCCAGTACTTC.